This T cell receptor beta chain was identified in a study of regulatory T cells in long-lasting Graves disease. The CDR3 has 13 residues. The V gene lost 4 bases and the J gene lost 2 bases, with 9 bases spanning the gap. Germline values: CDR1 MNHEY, CDR2 SVGAGI. This clonotype was counted ten times or more. Its antigen remains unknown. Noted time point: newly diagnosed GD, antithyroid drugs for less than 3 months. The TCR library was prepared using RNA isolated from PBMCs. Overall study results and limits: TRBV28, TRBJ1-2 and TRBJ2-5 were segments that persistent disease favored. Investigators studied peripheral blood only, not thyroid tissue.

Libraries of TCR beta came from iRepertoire HTBI primers plus Arm-PCR of CDR3 regions. TCRdb independently ran MiXCR on the multiplex PCR reads; one entry per CDR3 protein. The table records under 400,000 distinct CDR3 sequences, roughly a sixth of them present only once. The sample was also reused in another study, on T cells in Graves' hyperthyroidism and ophthalmopathy.

The rearrangement joins TRBV6-5 to TRBJ2-7, with D perhaps being TRBD1 or TRBD2 (5 bases each). This receptor was identified in a man in his forties or fifties with Graves disease. Sequencing was performed on peripheral blood mononuclear cells (PBMCs), taken at new diagnosis, from a patient treated with antithyroid drugs. The CDR3 nucleotides are TGTGCCAGCAGTTCCGGGACCCCCTACGAGCAGTACTTC. Translated: CASSSGTPYEQYF.